The source of this T cell receptor beta chain is a study of T-cell reconstitution after alpha-beta-depleted transplantation in children. Study results and limitations: Newly generated T cells supplied most T-cell counts and diversity one year post-transplant.

This sample's TCRbeta library carried unique molecular identifier barcodes. TCRdb redid the calling of the PCR reads with MiXCR, one entry per CDR3 protein. The sample yields about 300,000 distinct CDR3 sequences, roughly 7.8% seen once. This clonotype was detected ten times or more. Its specificity is not known. The sequencing used peripheral blood, collected 360 days after TCRalphabeta/CD19-depleted stem cell transplant. The sequence came from a female patient aged 2-9 years who had a stem cell transplant for Fanconi anemia, so the T cells may come from the graft donor.

CDR3 sequence: CASSLVEAATQYF. The CDR3, as DNA: TGTGCCAGCAGCTTAGTTGAGGCGGCGACCCAGTACTTC. V usage is TRBV7-2 and J usage is TRBJ2-5; unclear D gene. The CDR3 is 13 amino acids. Trimming removed 1 base from V and 7 bases from J, with 10 bases in between. CDR1 and CDR2 (germline): SGHTA, FQGNSA.